The T cell receptor (beta chain) described here comes from a study of blood T cell repertoires in COVID-19 (dated by TCRdb to about 2020). Regarding the complete study: Collaborator samples came from the United States, Italy and Spain and covered acute and convalescent phases of COVID-19. The material from the prospective study consisted of cDNA or gDNA derived from T cells, B-cell-depleted T cells, or PBMCs. Subjects who had been exposed to COVID-19, were actively infected with it, or had recovered from it provided the deeply sampled blood TCRbeta repertoires that made up the dataset. The repertoires were released in a freely available public database meant as a resource for research on the immune response to SARS-CoV-2. The samples were drawn from the first 160 participants of the ongoing ImmuneRACE study and from 950 to 1,500 subjects provided by 6 global collaborators. Nearly every sample came with metadata listing a de-identified subject ID, COVID-19 status, age in years and sex. Where available, HLA class I and class II types were taken from metadata supplied by the sample provider and were not determined by assay-based typing. General conclusions and limits of the study: The amount of clinical and demographic metadata varied by source and participant and was provided uncurated.

From a lookup of the germline V gene, CDR1 and CDR2 are MNHEY and SVGAGI. Inclusive of the bounding cysteine and phenylalanine, the CDR3 is 12 residues long. Of all the DNA, just the CDR3 is kept, 36 bases in frame from base 1. V lost 9 bases and J lost 3 bases; the stretch between them is 9 bases long. The immunoSEQ Assay, a bias-controlled multiplex PCR, was used to amplify TCRbeta CDR3 regions from genomic DNA. For the original study's pipeline: Within the assay, amplification of reference gene primers was used to estimate how many nucleated cells each sample contained. To quantify the absolute abundance of each unique TCRbeta CDR3 rearrangement, sequence reads were collapsed and filtered. Productive Simpson clonality was computed per sample as the square root of Simpson's diversity index over productive rearrangements. TCRdb took over this immuneACCESS table, retaining in-frame rearrangements with V and J assigned. Such tables are incomplete; in checked studies, under half of the missing clones stem from an unresolved V gene, and the remainder is unexplained. V and J calls and clone size are as listed in that table; D and trimming were resolved from the DNA. Present in this sample are about 58,000 clones, about 91% of which were seen just once. The ten largest make up about 4.6% of the sample.

The collaborating institutions used their own protocols to collect whole blood in K2EDTA tubes. Collaborator samples were shipped for TCRbeta analysis as frozen whole blood, isolated PBMCs, or DNA extracted from either sample type. About this clone: The clone's antigen remains unknown. There are no base qualities to consult, and no much larger clone falls within one base.

Sequencing was performed on peripheral blood. This TCR came from a man aged 50-60 years with active COVID-19. The sequence links TRBV6-5 to TRBJ1-3, with the D gene not confidently named. The CDR3 protein: CASTGVGNTIYF. The bases read TGTGCCAGTACGGGAGTTGGAAACACCATATATTTT.